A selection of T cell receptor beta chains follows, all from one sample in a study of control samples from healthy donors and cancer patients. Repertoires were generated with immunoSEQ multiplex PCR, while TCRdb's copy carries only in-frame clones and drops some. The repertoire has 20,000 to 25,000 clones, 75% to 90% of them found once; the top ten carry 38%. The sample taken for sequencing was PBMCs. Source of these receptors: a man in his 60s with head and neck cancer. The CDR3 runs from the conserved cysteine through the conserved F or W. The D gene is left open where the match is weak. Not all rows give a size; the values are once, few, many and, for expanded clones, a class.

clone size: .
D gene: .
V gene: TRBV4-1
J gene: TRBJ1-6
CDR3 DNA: TGCGCCAGCAGCCAAGATAGGGAATCACCCCTCCACTTT
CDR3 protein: CASSQDRESPLHF

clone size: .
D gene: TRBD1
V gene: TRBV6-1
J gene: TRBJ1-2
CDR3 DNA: TGTGCCAGCAGTGACACCGGGACAGGGTACTATGGCTACACCTTC
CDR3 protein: CASSDTGTGYYGYTF

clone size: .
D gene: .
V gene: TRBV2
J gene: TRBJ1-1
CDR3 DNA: TGTGCCAGCAGTGTAGAAAACAGGGACTCGGGCACTGAAGCTTTCTTT
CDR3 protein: CASSVENRDSGTEAFF

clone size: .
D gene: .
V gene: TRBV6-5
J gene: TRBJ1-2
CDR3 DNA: TGTGCCAGCAGTTACTCGGGGCAGGGTAACTATGGCTACACCTTC
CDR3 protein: CASSYSGQGNYGYTF

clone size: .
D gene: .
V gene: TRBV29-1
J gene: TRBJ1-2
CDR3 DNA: TGCAGCGTTGAAGCCTCGGGGAATTGGGGACGTGGCTACACCTTC
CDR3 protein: CSVEASGNWGRGYTF

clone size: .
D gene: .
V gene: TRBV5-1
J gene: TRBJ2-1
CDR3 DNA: TGCGCCAGCAGCTTAACGGGAGAGACCTACAATGAGCAGTTCTTC
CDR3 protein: CASSLTGETYNEQFF

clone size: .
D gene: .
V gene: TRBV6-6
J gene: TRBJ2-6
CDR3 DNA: TGTGCCAGCAGCTTTGAACAGGGCTCCGGGGCCAACGTCCTGACTTTC
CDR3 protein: CASSFEQGSGANVLTF

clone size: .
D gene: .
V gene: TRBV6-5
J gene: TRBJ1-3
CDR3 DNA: TGTGCCAGCAGTTACTCGTTTGTCCTCTCTGGAAACACCATATATTTT
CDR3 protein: CASSYSFVLSGNTIYF

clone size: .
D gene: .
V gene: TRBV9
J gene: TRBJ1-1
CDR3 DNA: TGTGCCAGCACCAGAAGAGGGGAGAACACTGAAGCTTTCTTT
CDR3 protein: CASTRRGENTEAFF

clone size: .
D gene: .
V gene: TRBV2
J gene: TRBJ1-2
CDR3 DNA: TGTGCCAGCAGTGGGGACCTCGTAAGTGGCTACACCTTC
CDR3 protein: CASSGDLVSGYTF

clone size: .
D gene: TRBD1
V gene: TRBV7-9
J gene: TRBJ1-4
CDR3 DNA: TGTGCCAGCAGCTTAGTAAGGGACAGGGACGAAAAACTGTTTTTT
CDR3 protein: CASSLVRDRDEKLFF

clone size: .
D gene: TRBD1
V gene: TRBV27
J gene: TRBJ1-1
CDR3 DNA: TGTGCCAGCAGTTTAAGGACAGGGGGCCCTGAAGCTTTCTTT
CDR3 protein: CASSLRTGGPEAFF

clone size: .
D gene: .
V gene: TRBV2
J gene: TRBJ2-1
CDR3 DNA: TGTGCCAGCAGACCAAGGGGGATCGCCTACAATGAGCAGTTCTTC
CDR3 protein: CASRPRGIAYNEQFF

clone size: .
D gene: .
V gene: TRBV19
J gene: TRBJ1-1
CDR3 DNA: TGTGCCAGTAGTATAGGAGGGCTAAACACTGAAGCTTTCTTT
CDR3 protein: CASSIGGLNTEAFF

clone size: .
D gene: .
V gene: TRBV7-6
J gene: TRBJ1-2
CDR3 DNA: TGTGCCAGCACCCCGATTTCGGGGCGCGAAACTGGCTACACCTTC
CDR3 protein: CASTPISGRETGYTF

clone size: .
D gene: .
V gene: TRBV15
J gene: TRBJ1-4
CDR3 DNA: TGTGCCACCAGCGGGGGTGGCAGGGAAAATGAAAAACTGTTTTTT
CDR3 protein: CATSGGGRENEKLFF

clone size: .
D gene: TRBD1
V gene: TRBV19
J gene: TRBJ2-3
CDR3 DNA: TGTGCCAGTAGTCCAAACCCCGGACAGGGGGCATCAGATACGCAGTATTTT
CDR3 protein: CASSPNPGQGASDTQYF

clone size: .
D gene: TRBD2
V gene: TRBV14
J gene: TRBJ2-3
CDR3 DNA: TGTGCCACCTCCCCGATAGCGGGAGGCACAGATACGCAGTATTTT
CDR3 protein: CATSPIAGGTDTQYF

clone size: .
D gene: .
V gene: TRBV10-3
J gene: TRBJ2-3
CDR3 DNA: TGTGCCATCAGTGACGGTACCGCAGATACGCAGTATTTT
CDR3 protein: CAISDGTADTQYF

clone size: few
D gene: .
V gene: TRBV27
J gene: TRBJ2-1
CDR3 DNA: TGTGCCAGCAGCGGATCCAACTCCTACAATGAGCAGTTCTTC
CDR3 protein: CASSGSNSYNEQFF

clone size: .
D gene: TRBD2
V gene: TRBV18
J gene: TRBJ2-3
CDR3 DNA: TGTGCCAGCTCACCGCCAGCGGGGGGACTGCAAGATACGCAGTATTTT
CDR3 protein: CASSPPAGGLQDTQYF

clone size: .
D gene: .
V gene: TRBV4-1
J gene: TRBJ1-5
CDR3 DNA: TGCGCCAGCAGCCCCCAGGAGAATAGCAATCAGCCCCAGCATTTT
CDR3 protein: CASSPQENSNQPQHF

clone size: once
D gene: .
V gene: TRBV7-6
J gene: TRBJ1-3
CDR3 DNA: TGTGCCAGCAGCTTAGAGGCTTTCTCTGGAAACACCATATATTTT
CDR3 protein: CASSLEAFSGNTIYF

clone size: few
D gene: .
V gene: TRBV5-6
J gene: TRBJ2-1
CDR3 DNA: TGTGCCAGCAGGCTTACAGGGATTTCCTACAATGAGCAGTTCTTC
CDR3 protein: CASRLTGISYNEQFF

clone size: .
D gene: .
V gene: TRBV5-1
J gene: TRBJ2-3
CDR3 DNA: TGCGCCAGCAGCTTGGCCGGGAGATACAGAGGGACAGATACGCAGTATTTT
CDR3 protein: CASSLAGRYRGTDTQYF

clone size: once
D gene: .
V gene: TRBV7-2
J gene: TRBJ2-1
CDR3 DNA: TGTGCCAGCAGCTTACGAGTTTTGGGCAACAGTGAGCAGTTCTTC
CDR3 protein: CASSLRVLGNSEQFF

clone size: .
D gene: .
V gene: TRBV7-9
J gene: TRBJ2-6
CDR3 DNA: TGTGCCAGCAGCCCCTTCGGGGCTGGGGCCAACGTCCTGACTTTC
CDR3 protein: CASSPFGAGANVLTF

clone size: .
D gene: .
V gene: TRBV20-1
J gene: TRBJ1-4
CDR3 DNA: TGCAGTGCTAGAGACAGTGAAAAACTGTTTTTT
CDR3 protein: CSARDSEKLFF

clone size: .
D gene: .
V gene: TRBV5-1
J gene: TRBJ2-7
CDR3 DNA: TGCGCCAGCAGCTTGGGGCCCGGCTCCTACGAGCAGTACTTC
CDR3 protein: CASSLGPGSYEQYF

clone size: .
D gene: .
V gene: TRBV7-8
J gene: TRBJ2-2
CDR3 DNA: TGTGCCAGCGGCGAGGACAGCAACACCGGGGAGCTGTTTTTT
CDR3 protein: CASGEDSNTGELFF

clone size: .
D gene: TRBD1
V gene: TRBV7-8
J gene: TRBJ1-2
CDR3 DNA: TGTGCCAGCAGCCCCCGACAGGGGGCGAGCTATGGCTACACCTTC
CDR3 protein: CASSPRQGASYGYTF

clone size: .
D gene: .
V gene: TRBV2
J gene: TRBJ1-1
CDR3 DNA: TGTGCCAGCAGTCGGATCATCGAAGCTTTCTTT
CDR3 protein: CASSRIIEAFF

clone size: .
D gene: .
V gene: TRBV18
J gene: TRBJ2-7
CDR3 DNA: TGTGCCAGCTCACTTTACGACACCTACGAGCAGTACTTC
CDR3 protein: CASSLYDTYEQYF

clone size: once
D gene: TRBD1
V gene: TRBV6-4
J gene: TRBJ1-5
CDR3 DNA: TGTGCCAGCAGTCCGACAGGGGTGGGGCAGCCCCAGCATTTT
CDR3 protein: CASSPTGVGQPQHF

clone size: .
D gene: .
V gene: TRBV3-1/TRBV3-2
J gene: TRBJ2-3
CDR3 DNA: TGTGCCAGCAGCTATAAAACGTGGGAACCGACAGATACGCAGTATTTT
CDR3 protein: CASSYKTWEPTDTQYF

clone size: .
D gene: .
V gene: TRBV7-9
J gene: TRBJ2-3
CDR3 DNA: TGTGCCAGCAGTCGTAGCGGAACTAGCACAGATACGCAGTATTTT
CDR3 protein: CASSRSGTSTDTQYF

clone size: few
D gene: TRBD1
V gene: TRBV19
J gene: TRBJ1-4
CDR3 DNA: TGTGCCAGTAGTCCGGGACAGGGACGAGAAAAACTGTTTTTT
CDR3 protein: CASSPGQGREKLFF

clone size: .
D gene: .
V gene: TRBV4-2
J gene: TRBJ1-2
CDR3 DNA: TGTGCCAGCAGCCAGGGGGCCACAGGGTCGGGTTATGGCTACACCTTC
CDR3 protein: CASSQGATGSGYGYTF

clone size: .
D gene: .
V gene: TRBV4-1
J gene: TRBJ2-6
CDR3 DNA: TGCGCCAGCAGCCAAGTAAGCTCTGGGGCCAACGTCCTGACTTTC
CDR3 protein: CASSQVSSGANVLTF

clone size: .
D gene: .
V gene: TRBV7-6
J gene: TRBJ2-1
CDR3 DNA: TGTGCCAGCAGCCGAAGTTGGGGTGGCAATGAGCAGTTCTTC
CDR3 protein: CASSRSWGGNEQFF

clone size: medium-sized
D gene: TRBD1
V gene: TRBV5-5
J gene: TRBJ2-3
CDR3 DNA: TGTGCCAGCAGCTTCCCGACAGGGGGGGAAGATACGCAGTATTTT
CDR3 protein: CASSFPTGGEDTQYF

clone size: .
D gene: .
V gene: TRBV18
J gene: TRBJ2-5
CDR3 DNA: TGTGCCAGCTCACCATTTGGTTCGGGGGAGACCCAGTACTTC
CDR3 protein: CASSPFGSGETQYF

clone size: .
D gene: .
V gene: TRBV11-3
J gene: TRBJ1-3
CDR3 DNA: TGTGCCAGCAGCTCCCTCCCTGGAAACACCATATATTTT
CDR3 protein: CASSSLPGNTIYF

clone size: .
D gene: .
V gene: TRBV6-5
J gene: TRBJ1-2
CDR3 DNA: TGTGCCAGCAGTACCGGACAGTTTTTTTCCCGGGGCTACACCTTC
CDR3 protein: CASSTGQFFSRGYTF

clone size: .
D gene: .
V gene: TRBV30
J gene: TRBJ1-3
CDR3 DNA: TGTGCCTGGACCTCCTCTGGAAACACCATATATTTT
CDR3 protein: CAWTSSGNTIYF

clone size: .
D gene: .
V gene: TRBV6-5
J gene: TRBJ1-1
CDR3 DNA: TGTGCCAGCAGTTACCCAGGGCTTAACACTGAAGCTTTCTTT
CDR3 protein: CASSYPGLNTEAFF

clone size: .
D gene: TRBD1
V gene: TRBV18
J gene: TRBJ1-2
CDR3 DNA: TGTGCCAGCTCAACCACAGGGGGAGACTATGGCTACACCTTC
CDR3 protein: CASSTTGGDYGYTF

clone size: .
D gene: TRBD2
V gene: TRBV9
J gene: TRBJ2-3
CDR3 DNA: TGTGCCAGCAGCGCCCCTTCGGGCGGGAGGGCCCTCGATACGCAGTATTTT
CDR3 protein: CASSAPSGGRALDTQYF

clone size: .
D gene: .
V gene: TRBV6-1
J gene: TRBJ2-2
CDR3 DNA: TGTGCCAGCAGTGACGGCAGGAGGGGCACCGGGGAGCTGTTTTTT
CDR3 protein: CASSDGRRGTGELFF

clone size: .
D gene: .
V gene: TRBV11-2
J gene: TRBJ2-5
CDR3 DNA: TGTGCCAGCAGCTTCAGGCCTAGCGCGGGCCTGGGAGAGACCCAGTACTTC
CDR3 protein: CASSFRPSAGLGETQYF

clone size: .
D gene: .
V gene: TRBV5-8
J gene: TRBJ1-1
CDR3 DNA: TGTGCCAGCAGCCCCCGACCGTCTTCCGGCACTGAAGCTTTCTTT
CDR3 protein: CASSPRPSSGTEAFF

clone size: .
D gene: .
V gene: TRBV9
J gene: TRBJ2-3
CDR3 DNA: TGTGCCAGCAGCGTAGGAGTGGGAACCACAGATACGCAGTATTTT
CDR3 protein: CASSVGVGTTDTQYF

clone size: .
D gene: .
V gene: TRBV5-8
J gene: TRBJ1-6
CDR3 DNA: TGTGCCAGCAGCTCACTCGACAGATCACCCCTCCACTTT
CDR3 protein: CASSSLDRSPLHF

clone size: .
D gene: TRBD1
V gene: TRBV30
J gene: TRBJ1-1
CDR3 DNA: TGTGCCTGGGGGGACAGAGACACTGAAGCTTTCTTT
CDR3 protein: CAWGDRDTEAFF

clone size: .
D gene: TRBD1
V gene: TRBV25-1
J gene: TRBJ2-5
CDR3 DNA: TGTGCCAGCAGCCAGACAGGGGCTCAGACCCAGTACTTC
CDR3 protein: CASSQTGAQTQYF